The 6 T cell receptor beta chains presented below share a single source sample, sequenced in a study of blood T cell repertoires in COVID-19. This table comes from immunoSEQ multiplex PCR, and its TCRdb copy is limited to in-frame clones, with some not included. The sample has 110,000 or so clones; around 82% are singletons. The sample comprised peripheral blood. Every receptor here comes from a human donor in a cohort sampled during active COVID-19.

On this clone itself: Other DNA sequences in this sample translate to the same CDR3. The chain uses TRBV3-1 (or the pseudogene TRBV3-2) and TRBJ2-5; perhaps TRBD2 as D (5 bases). CDR1 and CDR2 from the germline V gene are LGHDT and YNNKEL (reference sequence). The ends were cut back, 1 base at V and 2 bases at J, with 8 bases in the middle. The CDR3 extends over 14 amino acids. CDR3 residues: CASSQVRGQETQYF. The CDR3, as DNA: TGTGCCAGCAGCCAAGTACGGGGTCAAGAGACCCAGTACTTC.

As for this clone: Other DNA sequences from this sample encode an identical CDR3 as well. The chain recombines TRBV9 with TRBJ2-1, with a possible D match to TRBD2 (5 bases). Germline loops: CDR1 SGDLS, CDR2 YYNGEE. CDR3 size: 14 residues. V lost 2 bases to trimming and J lost 0 bases, with 6 bases between them. CDR3 in DNA: TGTGCCAGCAGCGTTGCGGGCTCCTACAATGAGCAGTTCTTC. Amino acids: CASSVAGSYNEQFF.

As for this clone: A much larger clone is a single base away; this may be a read error. The rearrangement uses TRBV5-1 and TRBJ2-2, with 7 bases lining up with TRBD1. Per germline, CDR1 SGHRS and CDR2 YFSETQ. The J segment lost 4 bases and the V segment lost 3 bases, leaving 3 bases of the junction unmatched. The CDR3 is made up of 14 amino acids. This CDR3 is CASSWGQTTGELFF. In nucleotides, the CDR3 is TGCGCCAGCAGCTGGGGACAGACCACCGGGGAGCTGTTTTTT. The full variable domain, rest sourced from reference TRBV5-1 and TRBJ2-2, is KAGVTQTPRYLIKTRGQQVTLSCSPISGHRSVSWYQQTPGQGLQFLFEYFSETQRNKGNFPGRFSGRQFSNSRSEMNVSTLELGDSALYLCASSWGQTTGELFFGEGSRLTVL.

This sequence joins TRBV14 and TRBJ2-5, with 11 bases aligning to TRBD2. The CDR3 covers 17 residues. V lost 5 bases and J lost 2; bases outside the gene matches: 10. Germline V gene lookup returns CDR1 SGHDN and CDR2 FVKESK. The CDR3 bases are TGTGCCAGCAGCAAGTTGGGACTAGCGGTGGGGCAAGAGACCCAGTACTTC. Translated: CASSKLGLAVGQETQYF.

V and J are TRBV12-5 and TRBJ1-1, with D perhaps matching TRBD1 (5 bases). From germline, CDR1 is LGHNT and CDR2 FRNRAP. Deletions cut 1 base from V and 0 bases from J, with 6 bases between. The CDR3 length is 14 residues. This CDR3 is CASGLGGMNTEAFF. CDR3 sequence (DNA): TGTGCTAGTGGTTTGGGGGGCATGAACACTGAAGCTTTCTTT.

This clone was picked up a small number of times. This rearrangement joins TRBV6-1 to TRBJ2-1; 14 bases match TRBD2. The V segment lost 3 bases and the J segment 2 bases; nucleotides outside the gene matches: 6. Germline V gene sequence: CDR1 MNHNS, CDR2 SASEGT. This CDR3 is 18 amino acids long. The CDR3 loop reads CASSDRLAGGPPYNEQFF. The CDR3 DNA is TGTGCCAGCAGTGACAGACTAGCGGGGGGGCCGCCCTACAATGAGCAGTTCTTC.